The 30 T cell receptor beta chains presented below share a single source sample, sequenced in a study of blood T cell repertoires in COVID-19. Profiled with immunoSEQ multiplex PCR; TCRdb holds only in-frame clones, not every one. The data contain approximately 270,000 clones, 70% to 90% of them seen just once; the ten biggest clones take up about 11%. Sequencing was carried out using peripheral blood. Every receptor here comes from a woman between 65 and 79 years old with acute or convalescent COVID-19.

V gene TRBV6-2 or TRBV6-3 combines with J gene TRBJ2-7, with D possibly TRBD1 on 5 matching bases. CDR3 length: 16 amino acids. Germline V gives CDR1 MNHEY, CDR2 SVGEGT. The V end lost 2 bases, the J end lost 0 bases, and 14 bases lay between the germline ends. The DNA for the CDR3 is TGTGCCAGCAGTTACCGGAAGGGGCTCCTCTCCTACGAGCAGTACTTC. It yields the protein CASSYRKGLLSYEQYF.

The chain recombines TRBV25-1 with TRBJ1-4, with 7 positions matching TRBD1. From germline, CDR1 is MGHDK and CDR2 SYGVNS. Trimming at V came to 6 bases and at J to 5 bases, leaving 3 bases not matched to a gene. CDR3 length: 13 residues. The CDR3 DNA follows: TGTGCCAGCAGACAGGGGTACAATGAAAAACTGTTTTTT. This gives the protein CASRQGYNEKLFF.

V gene TRBV19 combines with J gene TRBJ2-7; D is perhaps TRBD1 (5 bases). With 3 bases removed from V and 1 base from J, the gap between germline ends came to 13 bases. Germline-derived CDR1 and CDR2 are LNHDA and SQIVND (reference sequence). The CDR3 is 15 amino acids. CDR3 sequence (DNA): TGTGCCAGTAGTATTGGTTTGGACAATTCCTACGAGCAGTACTTC. Protein: CASSIGLDNSYEQYF.

The chain employs TRBV12-3 or TRBV12-4 and TRBJ2-5, with D maybe TRBD2 (6 bases). Trimming took 2 bases from V and 7 from J, leaving 11 bases between them. This CDR3 spans 13 amino acids. CDR3 DNA: TGTGCCAGCAGTTTATCGGGGGAAACGACCCAGTACTTC. This encodes CASSLSGETTQYF.

The gene calls are TRBV14 and TRBJ2-5; no definite D call. Germline V CDR1 and CDR2: SGHDN, FVKESK. The CDR3 is 14 residues long. The germline V and J ends were trimmed by 3 bases and 5 bases, with 13 bases remaining between them. The CDR3, as DNA: TGTGCCAGCAGCCACAAGCAGGTACCTGAGACCCAGTACTTC. The encoded protein is CASSHKQVPETQYF.

V usage is TRBV6-1 and J usage is TRBJ2-3, with 9 bases that match TRBD2. The CDR3 contains 15 residues. V was clipped by 3 bases and J by 3 bases; unmatched bases: 4. The germline CDR1 and CDR2 sequences are MNHNS and SASEGT. The CDR3 is CASSEVSGGTDTQYF. The DNA for the CDR3 is TGTGCCAGCAGTGAGGTTAGCGGGGGAACAGATACGCAGTATTTT.

This clone was seen only once. This chain links TRBV5-1 with TRBJ1-2, with D perhaps matching TRBD1 (6 bases). Germline assignment: CDR1 SGHRS and CDR2 YFSETQ. The CDR3 is 15 residues long. The germline V and J ends were trimmed by 3 bases and 4 bases, with 16 bases remaining between them. CDR3 sequence (DNA): TGCGCCAGCAGCTGGGCCTCTGACAGGCCCTATGGCTACACCTTC. This sequence encodes CASSWASDRPYGYTF.

CDR3 protein: CVRSLLGGGNQPQHF. The CDR3 region has the DNA TGTGTCAGAAGCTTACTCGGGGGAGGCAATCAGCCCCAGCATTTT. The chain joins TRBV7-5 to TRBJ1-5. TRBV7-5 is termed a pseudogene. The CDR3 spans 15 residues.

The table lists this clone with a count of one. This chain connects TRBV6-1 to TRBJ1-2; 7 bases align to TRBD1. Germline-derived CDR1 and CDR2 are MNHNS and SASEGT. This CDR3 has 15 amino acids. J gave up 2 bases and V 3 bases, and 6 bases lay outside the gene matches. CDR3 in DNA: TGTGCCAGCAGTGACGACAGGGTAGAAAACTATGGCTACACCTTC. Protein sequence: CASSDDRVENYGYTF.

The V and J genes are TRBV2 and TRBJ1-5, with D unresolved. There are 13 residues in the CDR3. Germline V gene sequence: CDR1 SNHLY, CDR2 FYNNEI. Deletions cut 6 bases from V and 1 base from J, with 7 bases between. The CDR3 bases are TGTGCCAGCAGCGGACTGAGCAATCAGCCCCAGCATTTT. Protein sequence: CASSGLSNQPQHF.

J is TRBJ1-2 and V is TRBV5-4; a weak D match, TRBD1 (6 bases). V lost 4 bases and J 0 bases, leaving 10 bases between the germline ends. CDR1 and CDR2 (germline): SGHNT, YYREEE (reference sequence). The CDR3 runs to 14 residues. Here the CDR3 DNA reads TGTGCCAGCAGCGAACAGGGCGCTAACTATGGCTACACCTTC. It is translated as CASSEQGANYGYTF. Using reference TRBV5-4 and TRBJ1-2 for the parts outside the CDR3, the full variable domain is ETGVTQSPTHLIKTRGQQVTLRCSSQSGHNTVSWYQQALGQGPQFIFQYYREEENGRGNFPPRFSGLQFPNYSSELNVNALELDDSALYLCASSEQGANYGYTFGSGTRLTVV.

This chain joins TRBV6-5 and TRBJ2-7; D is possibly TRBD2 (6 bases). Germline V CDR1 and CDR2: MNHEY, SVGAGI. The CDR3 extends over 14 amino acids. The ends were cut back, 6 bases at V and 1 base at J, with 13 bases in the middle. The CDR3 region is CASRPGGPSYEQYF. The CDR3 coding sequence is TGTGCCAGCAGACCCGGGGGACCATCCTACGAGCAGTACTTC.

The J gene is TRBJ2-7, the V gene TRBV16; D possibly corresponds to TRBD2 (7 bases). The CDR3 covers 13 residues. V gave up 3 bases and J gave up 6 bases, with 12 bases separating them. Germline V gene lookup returns CDR1 KGHSY and CDR2 FQNENV. The CDR3: CASSHGGGGEQYF. CDR3 coding DNA: TGTGCCAGCAGCCACGGGGGAGGGGGCGAGCAGTACTTC.

The V call is TRBV15, the J call TRBJ1-2; 10 bases agree with TRBD1. V dropped 6 bases and J dropped 8; count of bases not matched to a gene: 6. CDR1 is LNHNV, CDR2 YYDKDF, per germline (reference sequence). The length of the CDR3 is 13 residues. The CDR3 protein is CATRGQGGIGYTF. CDR3 coding DNA: TGTGCCACCAGAGGACAGGGGGGTATCGGCTACACCTTC.

The rearrangement joins TRBV25-1 to TRBJ1-6; 7 bases agree with TRBD1. From germline, CDR1 is MGHDK and CDR2 SYGVNS. V lost 6 bases, J lost 7 bases, and 0 bases stayed unmatched. The CDR3 totals 12 residues. The CDR3 nucleotides read TGTGCCAGCAGGACAGGGAATTCACCCCTCCACTTT. It translates to CASRTGNSPLHF.

The rearrangement links TRBV6-5 to TRBJ2-1; maybe TRBD2 (5 bases). In germline, CDR1 is MNHEY, CDR2 SVGAGI. This CDR3 spans 15 amino acids. V was clipped by 2 bases and J by 0 bases, with 8 bases between them. The CDR3: CASSYLTSSYNEQFF. CDR3 bases: TGTGCCAGCAGTTACCTAACTAGCTCCTACAATGAGCAGTTCTTC.

The V call is TRBV27, the J call TRBJ2-2, with D possibly being TRBD1 (5 bases). There are 13 residues in the CDR3. Trimming removed 6 bases at V and 6 bases at J, with 11 bases between. Germline assignment: CDR1 MNHEY and CDR2 SMNVEV (reference sequence). CDR3 in amino acids: CASRGTGSGELFF. In DNA, the CDR3 is TGTGCCAGCAGGGGAACAGGTTCCGGGGAGCTGTTTTTT.

This chain joins TRBV2 and TRBJ1-1, with D tentatively TRBD1 (5 bases). The ends were cut back, 5 bases at V and 4 bases at J, with 14 bases in the middle. The CDR3 sequence is 14 residues long. Germline CDR1 and CDR2: SNHLY and FYNNEI. CDR3 region: CASSPDRVATEAFF. The CDR3 region has the DNA TGTGCCAGCAGTCCTGACAGAGTCGCCACTGAAGCTTTCTTT.

This clone was recorded once. The gene calls are TRBV5-1 and TRBJ1-6, with a possible D match to TRBD1 (5 bases). The germline V gene has CDR1 SGHRS and CDR2 YFSETQ. V was pared by 0 bases and J by 7 bases, with 8 bases between. The CDR3 is 14 residues long. CDR3 sequence (DNA): TGCGCCAGCAGCTTGGGACAGACGAATTCACCCCTCCACTTT. Translated: CASSLGQTNSPLHF.

V and J are TRBV15 and TRBJ2-7, with TRBD1 as a possible D gene (5 bases). The V and J ends lost 3 bases and 6 bases respectively, with 15 bases between them. The V gene's germline CDR1 is LNHNV and CDR2 YYDKDF (reference sequence). The CDR3 sequence is 14 residues long. The CDR3 reads CATSSLQDKGEQYF. In nucleotides, the CDR3 is TGTGCCACCAGCAGCTTACAGGACAAGGGCGAGCAGTACTTC.

The chain carries TRBV5-6 and TRBJ1-2; D remains unclear. The ends were cut back, 0 bases at V and 8 bases at J, with 8 bases in the middle. CDR1 and CDR2 from the germline V gene are SGHDT and YYEEEE. The CDR3 sequence is 12 residues long. DNA of the CDR3: TGTGCCAGCAGCTTGGCCCGGGTAGGCTACACCTTC. Translation: CASSLARVGYTF.

The chain is built from TRBV18 and TRBJ2-1, with TRBD1 matching 10 bases. Germline V CDR1 and CDR2: KGHSH, LQKENI. The CDR3 covers 15 residues. With V trimmed by 5 bases and J by 2 bases, 3 bases remained unmatched. The CDR3 sequence: CASSTGTGAYNEQFF. CDR3 sequence (DNA): TGTGCCAGCTCAACGGGGACAGGGGCCTACAATGAGCAGTTCTTC.

The chain combines TRBV5-6 with TRBJ2-5, with D tentatively TRBD1 (5 bases). V was shortened by 2 bases and J by 3 bases, with 8 bases between the two germline ends. CDR1 and CDR2 (germline): SGHDT, YYEEEE. The CDR3 is made up of 13 amino acids. The CDR3 bases are TGTGCCAGCAGCTTTCAGACAGAAGAGACCCAGTACTTC. Protein: CASSFQTEETQYF.

The chain recombines TRBV7-9 with TRBJ2-1, with a weak D call TRBD2 (6 bases). Germline lookup yields CDR1 SEHNR and CDR2 FQNEAQ (reference sequence). The CDR3 is made up of 15 amino acids. Trimming pared 8 bases from V and 5 bases from J, leaving 19 bases between. The CDR3 nucleotides read TGTGCCAGCTCGCGGGCGGGGATAGCTGACAATGAGCAGTTCTTC. It is translated as CASSRAGIADNEQFF.

The chain couples TRBV18 to TRBJ2-2; D may be TRBD1 (5 bases). CDR3 length: 16 residues. Deletions cut 2 bases from V and 1 base from J, with 11 bases between. The germline V gene encodes CDR1 KGHSH and CDR2 LQKENI. CDR3 DNA: TGTGCCAGCTCACCATGGCGGCAGGGGAACACCGGGGAGCTGTTTTTT. This codes for CASSPWRQGNTGELFF.

Remarks on this clone: Other DNA sequences in the same sample also yield this CDR3. The chain employs TRBV2 and TRBJ1-5; 7 bases match TRBD1. The CDR3 has 14 residues. CDR1 SNHLY and CDR2 FYNNEI come from the germline V gene. V was pared by 4 bases and J by 2 bases, with 2 bases of the junction left unmatched. The CDR3 region has the DNA TGTGCCAGCAGTGGAACAGGGGGCAATCAGCCCCAGCATTTT. This gives the protein CASSGTGGNQPQHF.

This chain connects TRBV2 to TRBJ1-5; a weak D match, TRBD1 (5 bases). The length of the CDR3 is 15 residues. CDR1 is SNHLY, CDR2 FYNNEI, per germline. With 5 bases removed from V and 7 bases from J, the gap between germline ends came to 18 bases. Here the CDR3 DNA reads TGTGCCAGCAGTACACACACAGGTCAAACCCAGCCCCAGCATTTT. Its protein product is CASSTHTGQTQPQHF.

This chain uses TRBV6-1 with TRBJ1-4, with a tentative D call TRBD1 (6 bases). Trimming shortened V by 0 bases and J by 9 bases, and 14 bases separated the two germline ends. Germline V gene data show CDR1 as MNHNS and CDR2 as SASEGT. The CDR3 consists of 15 residues. Written as DNA, the CDR3 is TGTGCCAGCAGTGAAGCCCGCAGGGGCCGTCAAAAACTGTTTTTT. It translates to CASSEARRGRQKLFF.

The chain recombines TRBV18 with TRBJ1-2; 10 bases are a match to TRBD1. V was clipped by 4 bases and J by 5 bases; unmatched bases: 13. Germline-derived CDR1 and CDR2 are KGHSH and LQKENI. The CDR3 loop spans 17 amino acids. CDR3 sequence (DNA): TGTGCCAGCTCACGGGCGCCGGGACAGGGGAGTGGGTATGGCTACACCTTC. Translated: CASSRAPGQGSGYGYTF.

The gene calls are TRBV5-4 and TRBJ2-4; 8 bases map to TRBD2. CDR3 length: 14 amino acids. The germline CDR1 and CDR2 sequences are SGHNT and YYREEE (reference sequence). Germline trimming cut 4 bases from V and 5 bases from J; bases unmatched to any gene: 5. CDR3 protein: CASSLGGGQNIQYF. CDR3 nucleotides: TGTGCCAGCAGCCTCGGGGGGGGACAAAACATTCAGTACTTC.